The sequence of this T cell receptor beta chain was determined in a study of shared clonotypes between healthy human individuals. CDR3 length: 15 amino acids. The V end was cut by 3 bases, the J end by 2 bases, with 12 bases between. Per the germline V gene, CDR1 is SGHRS and CDR2 is YFSETQ. Overall study findings and caveats: Represented diversity, genetic and exposure-history alike, was limited by few donors.

Data came from immunoSEQ multiplex PCR; TCRdb stores just in-frame clones and leaves some out. The profile shows about 2.4 million clones, roughly nine tenths of them singletons. As concerns this clone: Its antigen remains unidentified.

This receptor was taken from a man younger than 35 in good health. The sample consisted of naive CD4+ T cells sorted from blood. The sample's subset: CD45RA+ positively selected. V and J are TRBV5-1 and TRBJ1-3; D is unclear. CDR3 sequence: CASSSYSTAGNTIYF. The DNA for the CDR3 is TGCGCCAGCAGCTCATACTCGACTGCTGGAAACACCATATATTTT.